What follows are 21 T cell receptor beta chains derived from one specimen sequenced in a study of cytomegalovirus exposure and HLA in healthy donors. The PCR contained 60 Vbeta and 13 Jbeta primers. Using immunoSEQ multiplex PCR, the repertoire was profiled, and TCRdb retains in-frame clones only, with some absent. The table lists 120,000 to 150,000 clones, roughly 79% of them singletons, with 6.5% to 8% in the top ten. Source material: PBMCs. The receptor source for this set is a woman aged 35 to 49 in good health and CMV-seropositive.

The rearrangement links TRBV28 to TRBJ1-6; unclear D gene. CDR3 length equals 12 residues. The germline gives CDR1 MDHEN, CDR2 SYDVKM. Trimming removed 2 bases from V and 12 bases from J, with 8 bases in between. The DNA for the CDR3 is TGTGCCAGCAGTTTACCGCCGGGACCCCTCCACTTT. Its protein is CASSLPPGPLHF.

V usage is TRBV5-4 and J usage is TRBJ2-7; D is ambiguous. Germline V gene data show CDR1 as SGHNT and CDR2 as YYREEE (reference sequence). The V end was cut by 1 base, the J end by 4 bases, with 12 bases between. The CDR3 length is 14 residues. The CDR3 loop reads CASSLNQVPYEQYF. For the CDR3, the DNA is TGTGCCAGCAGCTTGAACCAGGTCCCATACGAGCAGTACTTC.

This chain connects TRBV12-2 to TRBJ2-2; no DNA check was done on the table's D call, TRBD2. TRBV12-2 is recorded as a pseudogene. The CDR3 loop spans 18 amino acids. DNA for the CDR3: TGTGCAAGTCGCTTTCCGGGACTAGCGGGGGAGAACACCGGGGAGCTGTTTTTT. Translation: CASRFPGLAGENTGELFF.

CDR3 protein: CASRQGASLSPNYGYTF. In DNA, the CDR3 is TGTGCCAGTAGACAGGGGGCGAGCCTTAGTCCTAACTATGGCTACACCTTC. The gene calls are TRBV2 and TRBJ1-2, with 10 bases that match TRBD1. Unmatched junction bases numbered 13, after V lost 9 bases and J lost 0 bases. Germline loops: CDR1 SNHLY, CDR2 FYNNEI. There are 17 residues in the CDR3.

This clone was counted between two and nine times. The gene calls are TRBV9 and TRBJ2-5; D might be TRBD2 (5 bases). Trimming cost V 1 base and J 5 bases, with 18 bases left between them. CDR3 size: 16 residues. The germline CDR1 and CDR2 sequences are SGDLS and YYNGEE. This CDR3 is CASSVWERPVGETQYF. The CDR3 DNA reads as TGTGCCAGCAGCGTATGGGAGCGACCGGTAGGTGAGACCCAGTACTTC.

This clone was observed once. This chain joins TRBV18 and TRBJ2-5, with D maybe TRBD2 (6 bases). This CDR3 is built from 16 residues. Trimming removed 0 bases from V and 1 base from J, with 12 bases in between. Germline CDR1 KGHSH, CDR2 LQKENI. CDR3 amino acids: CASSPPLGGSQETQYF. The CDR3 nucleotides read TGTGCCAGCTCACCACCCCTCGGGGGATCCCAAGAGACCCAGTACTTC.

This chain links TRBV7-2 with TRBJ1-5; no clear D gene. Trimming shortened V by 3 bases and J by 0 bases, and 9 bases separated the two germline ends. The germline gives CDR1 SGHTA, CDR2 FQGNSA. The CDR3 is 15 residues long. The DNA for the CDR3 is TGTGCCAGCAGCTTTGCGGTATATAGCAATCAGCCCCAGCATTTT. Translated, it gives CASSFAVYSNQPQHF.

The chain uses TRBV6-1 and TRBJ2-2; TRBD1 matches at 7 bases. Germline CDR1 is MNHNS and CDR2 is SASEGT. The CDR3 spans 13 residues. V lost 4 bases and J lost 7; bases outside the gene matches: 3. This chain's CDR3 is CASSVSGGGELFF. The CDR3 DNA follows: TGTGCCAGCAGTGTCTCAGGGGGCGGGGAGCTGTTTTTT.

This clone turned up a few times. The chain uses TRBV10-3 and TRBJ1-1; 9 nucleotides match TRBD1. CDR1 and CDR2 from the germline V gene are ENHRY and SYGVKD. V shed 0 bases, J shed 5 bases, and the junction held 16 bases outside the gene matches. The CDR3 contains 19 residues. The CDR3 nucleotides read TGTGCCATCAGTGAGTCGTATGCCACTGGGGGACAGGGTTTGACTGAAGCTTTCTTT. Its translation: CAISESYATGGQGLTEAFF.

This clone was found a few times. The gene calls are TRBV11-1 and TRBJ2-2, with TRBD1 matching over 7 bases. Losses at the gene ends were 2 bases for V and 5 bases for J; bases not matched to a gene: 5. The CDR3 runs to 15 residues. CDR1 and CDR2 from the germline V gene are SGHAT and FQDESV (reference sequence). The DNA for the CDR3 is TGTGCCAGCAGCTTACGACAGGGACGTACCGGGGAGCTGTTTTTT. Its protein is CASSLRQGRTGELFF.

This clone has a single count. The CDR3 nucleotides read TGCGCCAGCAGTGATCGGCAGGGGGGCTACGAGCAGTACTTC. It yields the protein CASSDRQGGYEQYF. The V and J genes are TRBV10-2 and TRBJ2-7, with D possibly matching TRBD1 (7 bases). Trimming pared 3 bases from V and 3 bases from J, leaving 12 bases between. Germline V CDR1 and CDR2: WSHSY, SAAADI. CDR3 length equals 14 residues.

Only a few counts were recorded for this clone. This rearrangement joins TRBV5-4 to TRBJ2-3; tentatively, D is TRBD1 (6 bases). CDR1 is SGHNT, CDR2 YYREEE, per germline (reference sequence). This CDR3 region has 14 residues. V lost 4 bases, J lost 0 bases, and 9 bases lay in between. CDR3 sequence reads: CASSSGQSTDTQYF. In nucleotides, the CDR3 is TGTGCCAGCAGCAGCGGACAGAGCACAGATACGCAGTATTTT.

The chain couples TRBV5-5 to TRBJ1-1; 7 nucleotides line up with TRBD1. The CDR3 length is 13 residues. V lost 3 bases and J lost 7; bases outside the gene matches: 6. Germline loops: CDR1 SGHKS, CDR2 YYEKEE (reference sequence). CDR3 loop: CASSSPGTVEAFF. The DNA for the CDR3 is TGTGCCAGCAGCTCGCCCGGGACAGTTGAAGCTTTCTTT.

This clone was seen more than once but under ten times. This chain connects TRBV19 to TRBJ2-5, with 7 bases identical to TRBD2. V lost 2 bases and J lost 3; bases outside the gene matches: 3. CDR1 is LNHDA and CDR2 is SQIVND in the germline V gene (reference sequence). This CDR3 contains 14 residues. The CDR3: CASSIMGGEETQYF. The CDR3 nucleotides read TGTGCCAGTAGTATAATGGGAGGGGAAGAGACCCAGTACTTC.

CDR3 protein: CASTTGTYNEQFF. CDR3 nucleotides: TGTGCCAGCACTACCGGGACTTACAATGAGCAGTTCTTC. The chain links TRBV2 to TRBJ2-1; tentatively, D is TRBD2 (6 bases). CDR1 is SNHLY and CDR2 is FYNNEI in the germline V gene. V was clipped by 7 bases and J by 4 bases, with 11 bases between them. The CDR3 length is 13 residues.

V and J are TRBV4-1 and TRBJ2-5; TRBD2 matches 7 bases. Germline V gene lookup returns CDR1 MGHRA and CDR2 YSYEKL. Unmatched junction bases numbered 4, after V lost 1 base and J lost 5 bases. The CDR3 has 14 amino acids. CDR3 coding DNA: TGCGCCAGCAGCCAAGTCAGCGGGGCGGAGACCCAGTACTTC. Translating gives CASSQVSGAETQYF.

The rearrangement uses TRBV2 and TRBJ2-3; TRBD1 aligns across 7 bases. This CDR3 comprises 14 residues. Germline V lookup: CDR1 SNHLY, CDR2 FYNNEI. V trimming: 5 bases; J trimming: 0 bases; junction bases outside the gene matches: 2. CDR3 residues: CASSSQGSTDTQYF. The DNA for the CDR3 is TGTGCCAGCAGTTCACAGGGGAGCACAGATACGCAGTATTTT.

The rearrangement joins TRBV21-1 to TRBJ2-5; whether TRBD2, the table's D call, matches the DNA was not checked. TRBV21-1 is assigned pseudogene status. The CDR3 extends over 14 amino acids. The CDR3 is CASSKEKGPGEQYF. CDR3 DNA sequence: TGTGCCAGCAGCAAAGAGAAAGGGCCGGGGGAGCAGTACTTC.

This clone turned up a few times. The CDR3 protein is CASPYPRRAGWGGYTF. The CDR3 DNA is TGTGCCAGCCCCTATCCCCGCCGTGCGGGATGGGGTGGCTACACCTTC. J is TRBJ1-2 and V is TRBV11-3; D remains unclear. Germline V gene sequence: CDR1 SGHNT, CDR2 YENEEA. The CDR3 is made up of 16 amino acids. V gave up 8 bases and J gave up 7 bases, with 26 bases separating them. Together with reference TRBV11-3 and TRBJ1-2, the CDR3 gives the full variable domain: EAGVVQSPRYKIIEKKQPVAFWCNPISGHNTLYWYLQNLGQGPELLIRYENEEAVDDSQLPKDRFSAERLKGVDSTLKIQPAELGDSAVYLCASPYPRRAGWGGYTFGSGTRLTVV.

The rearrangement uses TRBV28 and TRBJ1-3; 7 bases line up with TRBD1. This CDR3 contains 14 residues. Germline CDR1 MDHEN, CDR2 SYDVKM. The trim removed 7 bases at V and 0 bases at J, leaving 3 bases unmatched. The chain's CDR3 is CASNSGGSGNTIYF. The CDR3 coding sequence is TGTGCCAGCAATTCAGGGGGCTCTGGAAACACCATATATTTT.

The chain is built from TRBV7-6 and TRBJ2-2; TRBD1 is a possible D gene (5 bases). Per the germline V gene, CDR1 is SGHVS and CDR2 is FNYEAQ. Trimming took 5 bases from V and 6 from J, leaving 13 bases between them. CDR3 size: 14 residues. The CDR3 region has the DNA TGTGCCAGCAGCGCCTACGACAGATCCGGGGAGCTGTTTTTT. It specifies CASSAYDRSGELFF.